Sequencing of this T cell receptor (beta chain) was carried out in a study of OX40 agonist ivuxolimab in advanced cancers. Study-level background: Patients were infused with ivuxolimab every 2 weeks at 0.01 to 10 mg/kg. Three patients got partial responses; one had hepatocellular carcinoma and two had cutaneous melanoma.

Findings and limits, study-wide: The study observed clonal expansion of CD4+ and CD8+ blood T cells by week 6 at 0.1 to 3.0 mg/kg.

V shed 10 bases and J shed 7 bases, with 14 bases lying between them. Per germline, CDR1 ENHRY and CDR2 SYGVKD. This CDR3 has 12 amino acids. TCRdb keeps only in-frame clones here, not all; method: immunoSEQ multiplex PCR. The table includes about 37,000 clones, 70% to 80% detected once. About this clone itself: The antigen is unknown.

This receptor was taken from an adult with an advanced solid tumor such as melanoma, head and neck, liver or kidney cancer. Specimen: CD4+ or CD8+ T cells sorted from blood, collected in a trial of the OX40 agonist ivuxolimab. The rearrangement uses TRBV10-3 and TRBJ2-1, with D uncertain. The CDR3 DNA follows: TGTGCCACAGCTGATGGAGATAATGAGCAGTTCTTC. Translating gives CATADGDNEQFF.